The 29 T cell receptor beta chains given below trace back to one sample, sequenced in a study of control samples from healthy donors and cancer patients. Produced via immunoSEQ multiplex PCR; TCRdb's table is partial and in-frame only. The sample has approximately 89,000 clones, roughly 84% seen once. Sequencing was done on a sample of blood. The receptors derive from a woman aged 35 to 49 in good health.

The chain carries TRBV4-3 and TRBJ1-5; no reliable D call. The V end lost 0 bases, the J end lost 7 bases, and 10 bases lay between the germline ends. CDR1 and CDR2 (germline): LGHNA, YSLEER. The CDR3 totals 14 residues. CDR3 coding DNA: TGCGCCAGCAGCCAAGATTGGACCGGGCAGCCCCAGCATTTT. Translated: CASSQDWTGQPQHF.

This clone appeared a few times. CDR3: CASSGTSGGLYQETQYF. The CDR3 nucleotides are TGTGCCAGCAGCGGGACTAGCGGGGGGCTCTACCAAGAGACCCAGTACTTC. The chain joins TRBV3-1 (or the pseudogene TRBV3-2) to TRBJ2-5, with 15 nucleotides matching TRBD2. The CDR3 totals 17 residues. The V and J ends lost 5 bases and 0 bases, in that order; junction bases with no gene match: 4. Per the germline V gene, CDR1 is LGHDT and CDR2 is YNNKEL (reference sequence).

The rearrangement links TRBV6-1 to TRBJ2-7; D not certain. Trimming removed 0 bases at V and 3 bases at J, with 12 bases between. In germline, CDR1 is MNHNS, CDR2 SASEGT. This CDR3 has 15 amino acids. The CDR3 protein is CASSEAVPYSYEQYF. CDR3 DNA sequence: TGTGCCAGCAGTGAAGCGGTCCCCTACAGCTACGAGCAGTACTTC.

The chain carries TRBV7-9 and TRBJ1-4; D is ambiguous. V lost 8 bases and J 6 bases, leaving 13 bases between the germline ends. Germline CDR1 and CDR2: SEHNR and FQNEAQ (reference sequence). This CDR3 is 13 amino acids long. The CDR3 sequence is CASDGRMDEKLFF. The CDR3 DNA reads as TGTGCCAGCGATGGACGTATGGATGAAAAACTGTTTTTT. Combining the CDR3 with reference TRBV7-9 and TRBJ1-4 gives the whole variable domain DTGVSQNPRHKITKRGQNVTFRCDPISEHNRLYWYRQTLGQGPEFLTYFQNEAQLEKSRLLSDRFSAERPKGSFSTLEIQRTEQGDSAMYLCASDGRMDEKLFFGSGTQLSVL.

This clone was detected only once. The CDR3, as DNA: TGTGCCATCAGTGAACCGGGACAGGGGGCATCTTGGGGCTACACCTTC. Translation gives CAISEPGQGASWGYTF. J is TRBJ1-2 and V is TRBV10-3; 12 bases fit TRBD1. Unmatched junction bases numbered 10, after V lost 3 bases and J lost 8 bases. The CDR3 totals 16 residues. Germline lookup yields CDR1 ENHRY and CDR2 SYGVKD.

The chain is built from TRBV30 and TRBJ2-3, with unresolved D. V lost 1 base, J lost 4 bases, and 12 bases lay in between. Germline values: CDR1 GTSNPN, CDR2 SVGIG (reference sequence). There are 14 residues in the CDR3. The CDR3 DNA follows: TGTGCCTGGAGTGGGGCCCGGGCGGCAGATACGCAGTATTTT. Amino acids: CAWSGARAADTQYF.

The rearrangement joins TRBV5-5 to TRBJ1-5; the D gene is possibly TRBD1 (5 bases). Trimming took 2 bases from V and 3 from J, leaving 15 bases between them. This CDR3 spans 16 amino acids. Germline V gene data show CDR1 as SGHKS and CDR2 as YYEKEE (reference sequence). In DNA form, the CDR3 reads TGTGCCAGCAGCTTAGGGCAGGGAGGTCTCAATCAGCCCCAGCATTTT. Translation gives CASSLGQGGLNQPQHF. Using reference TRBV5-5 and TRBJ1-5 for the parts outside the CDR3, the full variable domain is DAGVTQSPTHLIKTRGQQVTLRCSPISGHKSVSWYQQVLGQGPQFIFQYYEKEERGRGNFPDRFSARQFPNYSSELNVNALLLGDSALYLCASSLGQGGLNQPQHFGDGTRLSIL.

The chain has TRBV4-3 and TRBJ2-7; 8 bases map to TRBD1. Trimming cost V 0 bases and J 4 bases; bases outside gene matches: 8. CDR1 and CDR2 (germline): LGHNA, YSLEER. The CDR3 extends over 16 amino acids. CDR3 coding DNA: TGCGCCAGCAGCCAAGATACAGGGGGGACCTTTTACGAGCAGTACTTC. It specifies CASSQDTGGTFYEQYF.

This clone was recorded once. The chain carries TRBV7-9 and TRBJ1-4; tentatively, D is TRBD1 (6 bases). This CDR3 is 15 amino acids long. V was pared by 3 bases and J by 6 bases, with 14 bases between. The germline V gene encodes CDR1 SEHNR and CDR2 FQNEAQ (reference sequence). The CDR3 DNA is TGTGCCAGCAGCTTGGGACACAGGGACGATGAAAAACTGTTTTTT. Amino acids: CASSLGHRDDEKLFF.

V and J are TRBV14 and TRBJ1-3; TRBD1 matches at 8 bases. Germline-derived CDR1 and CDR2 are SGHDN and FVKESK. This CDR3 spans 17 amino acids. V lost 1 base and J lost 2; bases outside the gene matches: 7. CDR3 sequence reads: CASSQVLSTGAGNTIYF. Written as DNA, the CDR3 is TGTGCCAGCAGCCAAGTACTTTCGACAGGGGCTGGAAACACCATATATTTT.

This chain joins TRBV18 and TRBJ1-1, with D uncertain. V dropped 5 bases and J dropped 1 base, with 5 bases sitting between them. CDR3 length: 12 residues. CDR1 is KGHSH and CDR2 is LQKENI in the germline V gene. The CDR3: CASSNENTEAFF. CDR3 DNA: TGTGCCAGCTCAAACGAGAACACTGAAGCTTTCTTT.

The chain is built from TRBV7-3 and TRBJ1-1; 7 bases match TRBD1. With V trimmed by 3 bases and J by 5 bases, 3 bases remained unmatched. Germline CDR1 SGHTA, CDR2 FQGTGA. The CDR3 extends over 13 amino acids. CDR3 nucleotide sequence: TGTGCCAGCAGCTTCGCAGGGGGGACTGAAGCTTTCTTT. Translated: CASSFAGGTEAFF.

V and J are TRBV4-1 and TRBJ2-5, with D tentatively TRBD1 (7 bases). The CDR3 extends over 17 amino acids. Germline V gene data show CDR1 as MGHRA and CDR2 as YSYEKL. V was pared by 2 bases and J by 0 bases, with 16 bases between. CDR3 in amino acids: CASSQKGSGGYQETQYF. CDR3 nucleotides: TGCGCCAGCAGCCAAAAGGGGTCAGGGGGGTACCAAGAGACCCAGTACTTC.

The V gene is TRBV7-2, the J gene TRBJ1-2; possibly TRBD1 for D (5 bases). The CDR3 is made up of 15 amino acids. Trimming took off 1 base at V and 8 bases at J, with 17 bases between the two ends. Germline CDR1 and CDR2: SGHTA and FQGNSA. The CDR3 DNA reads as TGTGCCAGCAGCTTAGGAGGGGCATCACAAAGGGGCTACACCTTC. As protein: CASSLGGASQRGYTF.

This chain joins TRBV19 and TRBJ2-2, with unresolved D. Per the germline V gene, CDR1 is LNHDA and CDR2 is SQIVND (reference sequence). CDR3 length: 14 residues. V lost 5 bases and J 0 bases, leaving 7 bases between the germline ends. DNA for the CDR3: TGTGCCAGTAGTTCCCAATCGAACACCGGGGAGCTGTTTTTT. This translates into CASSSQSNTGELFF.

V usage is TRBV6-2 or TRBV6-3 and J usage is TRBJ2-7; tentative D call: TRBD2 (6 bases). This CDR3 comprises 17 residues. V gave up 5 bases and J gave up 0 bases, with 20 bases separating them. Germline lookup yields CDR1 MNHEY and CDR2 SVGEGT. The CDR3 DNA follows: TGTGCCAGCAGTCCCCGGACGCCGGGACTGACCTCCTACGAGCAGTACTTC. Amino acids: CASSPRTPGLTSYEQYF.

This sequence joins TRBV6-5 and TRBJ1-2; TRBD1 aligns across 7 bases. The CDR3 has 13 amino acids. Looked up from germline, CDR1 is MNHEY and CDR2 is SVGAGI. Trimming removed 7 bases from V and 6 bases from J; junction bases left unmatched: 8. CDR3 sequence (DNA): TGTGCCAGCAACCTTGACAGGGAAGATGGCTACACCTTC. Residues: CASNLDREDGYTF.

This clone appeared a single time. The chain recombines TRBV11-2 with TRBJ2-2; 10 nucleotides line up with TRBD2. Per germline, CDR1 SGHAT and CDR2 FQNNGV. The V segment lost 7 bases and the J segment 7 bases; nucleotides outside the gene matches: 21. This CDR3 region has 19 residues. The CDR3 reads CASTPPGVAGGLFDGELFF. DNA of the CDR3: TGTGCCAGCACCCCGCCCGGAGTAGCGGGGGGTCTATTTGACGGGGAGCTGTTTTTT.

A single count supports this clone. This chain's CDR3 is CAISGRGGTHFSTDTQYF. CDR3 sequence (DNA): TGTGCCATCAGTGGCAGGGGAGGAACCCACTTTAGCACAGATACGCAGTATTTT. J is TRBJ2-3 and V is TRBV10-3, with D possibly being TRBD1 or TRBD2 (6 bases each). The CDR3 runs to 18 residues. Trimming took 4 bases from V and 0 from J, leaving 20 bases between them. From germline, CDR1 is ENHRY and CDR2 SYGVKD.

J is TRBJ2-5 and V is TRBV6-2 or TRBV6-3; D may be TRBD2 (6 bases). The germline V gene has CDR1 MNHEY and CDR2 SVGEGT. The CDR3 has 12 residues. With 6 bases removed from V and 5 bases from J, the gap between germline ends came to 10 bases. The CDR3 reads CASSGAGETQYF. The CDR3 DNA reads as TGTGCCAGCAGCGGCGCGGGGGAGACCCAGTACTTC.

The chain carries TRBV19 and TRBJ1-1; D remains unclear. The CDR3 covers 13 residues. The germline V and J ends were trimmed by 7 bases and 7 bases, with 16 bases remaining between them. Germline V CDR1 and CDR2: LNHDA, SQIVND (reference sequence). The CDR3 DNA reads TGTGCCAGTAATCAACCGGGCCCTTATGAAGCTTTCTTT. It encodes CASNQPGPYEAFF.

The DNA of the CDR3 is TGTGCCAGCAGCCGGGACAGGGGAACAGATACGCAGTATTTT. It is translated as CASSRDRGTDTQYF. The rearrangement links TRBV27 to TRBJ2-3; 10 bases agree with TRBD1. CDR3 size: 14 residues. Germline V gives CDR1 MNHEY, CDR2 SMNVEV (reference sequence). The ends lost 6 bases at V and 3 bases at J; junction bases unmatched: 3.

This clone has just one count. The rearrangement uses TRBV5-1 and TRBJ1-4; D uncertain. The V gene's germline CDR1 is SGHRS and CDR2 YFSETQ. CDR3 size: 14 residues. V gave up 4 bases and J gave up 0 bases, with 7 bases separating them. The CDR3 region is CASSESSTNEKLFF. CDR3 sequence (DNA): TGCGCCAGCAGCGAGTCCTCAACTAATGAAAAACTGTTTTTT.

The V and J genes are TRBV6-5 and TRBJ2-1; TRBD1 matches 7 bases. V lost 10 bases, J lost 4 bases, and 7 bases stayed unmatched. The CDR3 is 13 amino acids. Germline V gene lookup returns CDR1 MNHEY and CDR2 SVGAGI. The DNA of the CDR3 is TGTGCCACCACAGGGGAATTGTACAATGAGCAGTTCTTC. It translates to CATTGELYNEQFF.

The sample holds one count of this clone. The genes are TRBV5-4 and TRBJ1-2; 9 bases are a match to TRBD1. Germline loops: CDR1 SGHNT, CDR2 YYREEE (reference sequence). The V and J ends lost 0 bases and 6 bases, in that order; junction bases with no gene match: 6. The CDR3 loop spans 15 amino acids. This chain's CDR3 is CASSLGGGQGHGYTF. CDR3 in DNA: TGTGCCAGCAGCTTGGGGGGGGGACAGGGTCATGGCTACACCTTC.

The rearrangement uses TRBV7-8 and TRBJ1-1; possible D gene TRBD1, 6 bases. V lost 5 bases and J 4 bases, leaving 14 bases between the germline ends. Germline lookup yields CDR1 SGHVS and CDR2 FQNEAQ. This CDR3 is built from 14 residues. The CDR3 nucleotides read TGTGCCAGCAGCCCGGGACATCTGGGCACTGAAGCTTTCTTT. Translation gives CASSPGHLGTEAFF.

The chain joins TRBV5-8 to TRBJ1-1; D possibly corresponds to TRBD1 (5 bases). Trimming stripped 2 bases from V and 3 bases from J, with 11 bases between. Germline values: CDR1 SGHTS, CDR2 YDEGEE. The CDR3 covers 14 residues. The DNA of the CDR3 is TGTGCCAGCAGCTTTCAGGGTCTGGACACTGAAGCTTTCTTT. Amino acids: CASSFQGLDTEAFF.

Comment on this clone: The same CDR3 is also encoded by other DNA sequences in this sample. This chain joins TRBV21-1 and TRBJ1-5. TRBV21-1 is termed a pseudogene. The CDR3 length is 17 residues. Here the CDR3 DNA reads TGTGCCAGCAGCAAAGCCAAGGGCCAAGAGCCTGATCAGCCCCAGCATTTT. Translated: CASSKAKGQEPDQPQHF.

The chain has TRBV6-2 or TRBV6-3 and TRBJ1-3, with D tentatively TRBD1 (5 bases). Germline V gene lookup returns CDR1 MNHEY and CDR2 SVGEGT. The CDR3 extends over 16 amino acids. V lost 5 bases, J lost 0 bases, and 14 bases lay in between. CDR3 DNA: TGTGCCAGCAGTAGAAAGGACACCGTCTCTGGAAACACCATATATTTT. This translates into CASSRKDTVSGNTIYF.